The 19 T cell receptor beta chains presented below share a single source sample, sequenced in a study of T cells after yellow fever vaccination. TCRdb processed the 5' RACE reads anew with MiXCR; each CDR3 protein has one entry. Here the sample spans under 150,000 distinct CDR3 sequences, about 7.7% being singletons. Material: CD4+ T cells sorted from PBMCs, obtained 5 days after the yellow fever booster vaccination. Every receptor here comes from a young man who received the YFV17D yellow fever vaccine.

There are many counts of this clonotype. The CDR3 DNA reads as TGTGCCAGCAGGAGGGGGGGCCCAAAGGGCAATGAGCAGTTCTTC. As protein: CASRRGGPKGNEQFF. The rearrangement links TRBV28 to TRBJ2-1, with TRBD2 as a possible D gene (7 bases). The CDR3 sequence is 15 residues long. Between the trimmed V and J ends, which lost 6 bases and 6 bases, there was a span of 18 bases. Per germline, CDR1 MDHEN and CDR2 SYDVKM.

This clonotype was seen repeatedly, ten times or more. This chain joins TRBV5-1 and TRBJ2-5, with D possibly being TRBD1 (6 bases). Germline loops: CDR1 SGHRS, CDR2 YFSETQ. CDR3 size: 15 residues. V was pared by 4 bases and J by 1 base, with 14 bases between. CDR3 in DNA: TGCGCCAGCAGCGCGAACAGGGTATCCCAAGAGACCCAGTACTTC. Translating gives CASSANRVSQETQYF.

Ten or more counts support this clonotype. The chain carries TRBV9 and TRBJ2-2, with D hard to call. This CDR3 is built from 13 residues. Germline lookup yields CDR1 SGDLS and CDR2 YYNGEE. V shed 0 bases and J shed 6 bases, with 6 bases lying between them. CDR3 nucleotides: TGTGCCAGCAGCGTAGGAGAGGCCGGGGAGCTGTTTTTT. Translated, it gives CASSVGEAGELFF. Using reference TRBV9 and TRBJ2-2 for the parts outside the CDR3, the full variable domain is DSGVTQTPKHLITATGQRVTLRCSPRSGDLSVYWYQQSLDQGLQFLIQYYNGEERAKGNILERFSAQQFPDLHSELNLSSLELGDSALYFCASSVGEAGELFFGEGSRLTVL.

This clonotype has ten or more counts. This sequence joins TRBV24-1 and TRBJ2-3; 9 bases fit TRBD2. Germline V gene lookup returns CDR1 KGHDR and CDR2 SFDVKD. This CDR3 has 16 amino acids. V shed 5 bases and J 1 base; nucleotides not matched to a gene: 6. In nucleotides, the CDR3 is TGTGCCACCAGTGCTCTGACTAGCGGACGCACAGATACGCAGTATTTT. Protein product: CATSALTSGRTDTQYF.

This clonotype has ten or more counts. The rearrangement uses TRBV5-1 and TRBJ2-3, with D perhaps matching TRBD2 (7 bases). Per germline, CDR1 SGHRS and CDR2 YFSETQ. The CDR3 extends over 17 amino acids. V was cut by 4 bases and J by 2 bases, with 20 bases left in between. CDR3 coding DNA: TGCGCCAGCAGCCTGGGGACTGGGGGGGCGCTCACAGATACGCAGTATTTT. Translated: CASSLGTGGALTDTQYF.

This clonotype has ten or more counts. CDR3 nucleotide sequence: TGTGCCAGCAGCCCTGGGACAGGGGGCCGGGATACGCAGTATTTT. Protein sequence: CASSPGTGGRDTQYF. The chain joins TRBV6-1 to TRBJ2-3; 12 bases match TRBD1. This CDR3 has 15 residues. Germline V gives CDR1 MNHNS, CDR2 SASEGT. Unmatched junction bases numbered 7, after V lost 6 bases and J lost 6 bases.

The chain links TRBV7-9 to TRBJ2-3; D may be TRBD2 (6 bases). The length of the CDR3 is 15 residues. Per germline, CDR1 SEHNR and CDR2 FQNEAQ (reference sequence). The V end was cut by 11 bases, the J end by 1 base, with 19 bases between. The CDR3 loop is CAVGPGGTGTDTQYF. CDR3 DNA: TGTGCCGTCGGACCCGGCGGGACTGGCACAGATACGCAGTATTTT.

There are many counts of this clonotype. The chain has TRBV11-3 and TRBJ2-2; the D is unclear. The length of the CDR3 is 14 residues. V lost 1 base to trimming and J lost 4 bases, with 7 bases between them. Germline loops: CDR1 SGHNT, CDR2 YENEEA. This CDR3 is CASSLGPSTGELFF. DNA of the CDR3: TGTGCCAGCAGCTTAGGCCCTAGCACCGGGGAGCTGTTTTTT.

The chain recombines TRBV20-1 with TRBJ1-6; D remains unclear. The V and J ends lost 0 bases and 0 bases respectively, with 9 bases between them. The CDR3 has 16 residues. CDR1 is DFQATT, CDR2 SNEGSKA, per germline (reference sequence). As DNA, the CDR3 is TGCAGTGCTAGAGAAAGTATAAGCTCCTATAATTCACCCCTCCACTTT. It yields the protein CSARESISSYNSPLHF.

This clonotype has ten or more counts. V usage is TRBV5-1 and J usage is TRBJ1-5; D unresolved. The V and J ends lost 4 bases and 3 bases respectively, with 8 bases between them. From germline, CDR1 is SGHRS and CDR2 YFSETQ. This CDR3 has 13 residues. CDR3: CASSPDLNQPQHF. DNA for the CDR3: TGCGCCAGCAGCCCAGACCTCAATCAGCCCCAGCATTTT.

Ten or more counts support this clonotype. The chain employs TRBV9 and TRBJ2-2, with 10 bases matching TRBD1. Germline CDR1 is SGDLS and CDR2 is YYNGEE. Losses at the gene ends were 2 bases for V and 5 bases for J; bases not matched to a gene: 6. The CDR3 spans 16 residues. CDR3 sequence: CASSVTGTGETGELFF. In DNA, the CDR3 is TGTGCCAGCAGCGTGACCGGGACAGGGGAAACCGGGGAGCTGTTTTTT.

This clonotype was detected ten times or more. The V call is TRBV6-5, the J call TRBJ1-1; D not certain. Germline lookup yields CDR1 MNHEY and CDR2 SVGAGI. Deletions cut 2 bases from V and 3 bases from J, with 16 bases between. The CDR3 contains 16 residues. Here the CDR3 reads CASSYEKGLGDTEAFF. The CDR3, as DNA: TGTGCCAGCAGTTACGAAAAAGGCCTTGGGGACACTGAAGCTTTCTTT.

In this sample, this clonotype turned up many times. This chain joins TRBV27 and TRBJ2-1, with unresolved D. The CDR3 extends over 14 amino acids. The germline CDR1 and CDR2 sequences are MNHEY and SMNVEV (reference sequence). V was cut by 1 base and J by 14 bases, with 18 bases left in between. The CDR3 DNA reads as TGTGCCAGCAGTTTATTTAGGACCGACACAATGAAGTTCTTC. The encoded protein is CASSLFRTDTMKFF.

The chain recombines TRBV28 with TRBJ1-6, with 7 nucleotides matching TRBD1. Germline V CDR1 and CDR2: MDHEN, SYDVKM. J was trimmed by 7 bases and V by 4 bases; bases with no gene match: 7. The CDR3 runs to 15 residues. CDR3: CASSSKQGRNSPLHF. The CDR3 DNA follows: TGTGCCAGCAGTTCCAAACAGGGGCGGAATTCACCCCTCCACTTT.

This clonotype showed up just once. A much larger clone differs by one base, so this may be a read error. This chain links TRBV7-2 with TRBJ2-3; no definite D call. V gave up 2 bases and J gave up 5 bases, with 11 bases separating them. Germline CDR1 reads SGHTA; CDR2 reads FQGNSA. The CDR3 has 14 residues. This chain's CDR3 is CASSLRSLLDTQYF. The CDR3 DNA follows: TGTGCCAGCAGCTTACGCTCCTTGTTAGATACGCAGTATTTT.

The sample holds many counts of this clonotype. The rearrangement links TRBV7-2 to TRBJ2-7; no clear D. This CDR3 has 13 residues. CDR1 and CDR2 (germline): SGHTA, FQGNSA. Trimming stripped 4 bases from V and 3 bases from J, with 10 bases between. The CDR3, as DNA: TGTGCCAGCAGCTCGCGGTCCCGCTACGAGCAGTACTTC. The encoded protein is CASSSRSRYEQYF.

This clonotype was observed at least ten times. This sequence joins TRBV5-1 and TRBJ2-3; 7 bases match TRBD2. Germline CDR1 is SGHRS and CDR2 is YFSETQ. The CDR3 totals 15 residues. The V segment lost 3 bases and the J segment 4 bases; nucleotides outside the gene matches: 8. In DNA, the CDR3 is TGCGCCAGCAGCTCCTTCGCGGGAGCCCCAGATACGCAGTATTTT. This gives the protein CASSSFAGAPDTQYF.

This clonotype was seen at least ten times. The chain couples TRBV3-1 to TRBJ2-7; a weak D match, TRBD1 (6 bases). V lost 3 bases to trimming and J lost 3 bases, with 9 bases between them. The CDR3 length is 13 residues. Germline values: CDR1 LGHDT, CDR2 YNNKEL (reference sequence). Here the CDR3 reads CASSHRGNYEQYF. In DNA form, the CDR3 reads TGTGCCAGCAGCCACAGGGGTAACTACGAGCAGTACTTC.

This clonotype was recorded many times. The chain links TRBV20-1 to TRBJ1-6; D unresolved. The V end was cut by 3 bases, the J end by 7 bases, with 10 bases between. The germline gives CDR1 DFQATT, CDR2 SNEGSKA (reference sequence). CDR3 length equals 13 residues. The chain's CDR3 is CSARSSDNSPLHF. CDR3 DNA sequence: TGCAGTGCTAGGTCCAGCGACAATTCACCCCTCCACTTT.